This T cell receptor (beta chain) was observed in a study of T-cell reconstitution after alpha-beta-depleted transplantation in children. The study's findings and limits: There were reportedly several hundred expanded graft clones from which alpha-beta T cells came about two months after transplant. Surviving recipient cells, namely T cells and thymic progenitors, were the source of high day-60 TCRbeta diversity in some patients. T-cell counts and diversity were attributed mostly to newly produced T cells one year after transplant.

Preparation of the TCRbeta library was carried out with unique molecular identifiers. From the PCR reads, TCRdb called clonotypes with MiXCR, one entry per CDR3 protein. The data contain around 960,000 distinct CDR3 sequences, 25% to 35% of them singletons. To note about this clonotype: Its antigen is unidentified.

V lost 5 bases and J 0 bases, leaving 14 bases between the germline ends. The CDR3 totals 16 residues. The sequencing here drew on PBMCs, mostly from graft donor cells, taken 360 days after TCRalphabeta/CD19-depleted stem cell transplant. This sequence was found in a boy in the first two years of life who had a stem cell transplant for SCID, so the T cells may come from the graft donor. This chain uses TRBV12-3 or TRBV12-4 with TRBJ1-3; no reliable D call. The CDR3 spells CASSPWTLSSGNTIYF. The CDR3 DNA follows: TGTGCCAGCAGTCCCTGGACCCTTAGCTCTGGAAACACCATATATTTT.